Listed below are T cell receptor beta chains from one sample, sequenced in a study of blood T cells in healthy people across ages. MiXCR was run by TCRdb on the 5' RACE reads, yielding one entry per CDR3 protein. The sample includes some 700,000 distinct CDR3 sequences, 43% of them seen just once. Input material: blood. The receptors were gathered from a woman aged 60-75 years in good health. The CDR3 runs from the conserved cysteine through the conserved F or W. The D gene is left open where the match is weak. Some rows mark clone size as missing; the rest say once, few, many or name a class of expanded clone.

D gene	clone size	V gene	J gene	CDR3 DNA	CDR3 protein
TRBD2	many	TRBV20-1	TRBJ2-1	TGCAGTGCTAGACCCGGGACTAGCCCTTTATGGGATGAGCAGTTCTTC	CSARPGTSPLWDEQFF
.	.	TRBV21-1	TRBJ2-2	TGTGCCAGCAGCAAAGGGGTCCACCACACCGGGGAGCTGTTTTTT	CASSKGVHHTGELFF
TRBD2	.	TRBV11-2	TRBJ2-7	TGTGCCAGCAGCGGGGGGGACTACCCGGCCCACGAGCAGTACTTC	CASSGGDYPAHEQYF
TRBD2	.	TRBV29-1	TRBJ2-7	TGCGGCGTTGAAGCGGGGTGGGACGGCGGGTACGAGCAGTACTTC	CGVEAGWDGGYEQYF
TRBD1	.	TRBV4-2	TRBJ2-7	TGTGCCAGCAGCCATGGGACAGACACCTACGAGCAGTACTTC	CASSHGTDTYEQYF
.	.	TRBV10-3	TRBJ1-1	TGTGCCATCCGGCAGACGGACTCTGAAGCTTTCTTT	CAIRQTDSEAFF
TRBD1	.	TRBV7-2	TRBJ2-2	TGTGCCAGCAGTAGAGAACAGGGGGCATCCGGGGAGCTGTTTTTT	CASSREQGASGELFF
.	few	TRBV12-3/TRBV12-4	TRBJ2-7	TGTGCCAGCAGCCGCGGACAGAACCTAGGCGAGCAGTACTTC	CASSRGQNLGEQYF
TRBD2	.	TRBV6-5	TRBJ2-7	TGTGCCAGCAGTTACCGACTAGCGGGGGGGTCCTACGAGCAGTACTTC	CASSYRLAGGSYEQYF
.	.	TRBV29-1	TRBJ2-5	TGCAGCGTTGTCCCGCCGGGAACATTGGAGACCCAGTACTTC	CSVVPPGTLETQYF
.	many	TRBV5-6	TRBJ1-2	TGTGCCAGCAGCCTCCCTGAGGCCTATGGCTACACCTTC	CASSLPEAYGYTF
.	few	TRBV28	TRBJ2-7	TGTGCCAGCAGTAGCGCGGGGACAAACGAGCAGTACTTC	CASSSAGTNEQYF
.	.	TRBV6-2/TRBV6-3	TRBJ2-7	TGTGCCAGCAGCCGTTTACTAGTTTACGAGCAGTACTTC	CASSRLLVYEQYF
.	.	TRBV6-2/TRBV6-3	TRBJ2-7	TGTGCCAGCAGTTACCAGGGTAGCACCACCTACGAGCAGTACTTC	CASSYQGSTTYEQYF
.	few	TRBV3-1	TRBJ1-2	TGTGCCAGCAGCCAAGCGCCAGGGAGAAACTATGGCTACACCTTC	CASSQAPGRNYGYTF
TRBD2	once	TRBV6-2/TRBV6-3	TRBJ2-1	TGTGCCAGCAGTTACGAGCGGGGGGTCTACAATGAGCAGTTCTTC	CASSYERGVYNEQFF
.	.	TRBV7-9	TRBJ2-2	TGTGCCGGCAGCCAGAACACCGGGGAGCTGTTTTTT	CAGSQNTGELFF
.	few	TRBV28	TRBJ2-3	TGTGCCAGCAGGGCCAGAGATACGCAGTATTTT	CASRARDTQYF
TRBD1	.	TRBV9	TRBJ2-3	TGTGCCAGCAGCGTAGAGGGACAGGGAGATACGCAGTATTTT	CASSVEGQGDTQYF
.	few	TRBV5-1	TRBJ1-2	TGCGCCAGCAGCGCGGATCCACAGGGTAGGGATGGCTACACCTTC	CASSADPQGRDGYTF
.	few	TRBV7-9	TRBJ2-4	TGTGCCAGCAGCTGGCAGGTCGGGAACATTCAGTACTTC	CASSWQVGNIQYF
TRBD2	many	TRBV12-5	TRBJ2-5	TGTGCTAGTGGTTTTGGTCCTAGCGGGCAAGAGACCCAGTACTTC	CASGFGPSGQETQYF
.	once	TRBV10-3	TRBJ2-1	TGTGCCATCAGTCCTGGAGGGTATGAGCAGTTCTTC	CAISPGGYEQFF
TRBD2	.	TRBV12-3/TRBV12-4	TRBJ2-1	TGTGCCAGCAGTTTAGACGGGGGAGGGCCGGCCAATGAGCAGTTCTTC	CASSLDGGGPANEQFF
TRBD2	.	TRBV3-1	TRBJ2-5	TGTGCCAGCAGCCAAGCCAGCGGGGGGATTGAGCAGTACTTC	CASSQASGGIEQYF
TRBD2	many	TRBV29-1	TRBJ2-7	TGCAGCGTTGAGTCTAGCGGGGGAAGATACGAGCAGTACTTC	CSVESSGGRYEQYF
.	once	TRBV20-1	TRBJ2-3	TGCAGTGCTAGAGGATCAGCGGGCGACACAGATACGCAGTATTTT	CSARGSAGDTDTQYF
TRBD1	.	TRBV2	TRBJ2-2	TGTGCCAGCAGTAGGACAGGGACGTCGAACACCGGGGAGCTGTTTTTT	CASSRTGTSNTGELFF
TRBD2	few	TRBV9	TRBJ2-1	TGTGCCAGCAGCGTAGACAGCGGGAGGGCCCGGGAGCAGTTCTTC	CASSVDSGRAREQFF
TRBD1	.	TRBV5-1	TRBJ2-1	TGCGCCAGCAGCAAGGGGACAGGGGGGAATGAGCAGTTCTTC	CASSKGTGGNEQFF
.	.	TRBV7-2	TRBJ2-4	TGTGCCAGCAGCTTAGTAACGGATAGAATAGCCAAAAACATTCAGTACTTC	CASSLVTDRIAKNIQYF
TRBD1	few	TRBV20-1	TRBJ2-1	TGCAGTGCTAAGAAGAGGGGACAGGATTACAATGAGCAGTTCTTC	CSAKKRGQDYNEQFF
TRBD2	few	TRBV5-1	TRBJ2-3	TGCGCCAGCAGCTTGGGGGGGGGAGTGGATACGCAGTATTTT	CASSLGGGVDTQYF
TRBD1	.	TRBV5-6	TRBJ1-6	TGTGCCAGCAGCCGGGGACAGTCCTATAATTCACCCCTCCACTTT	CASSRGQSYNSPLHF
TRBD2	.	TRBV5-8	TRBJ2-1	TGTGCCAGCAGAGGGAGCGGACTAGCGGCTTACAATGAGCAGTTCTTC	CASRGSGLAAYNEQFF
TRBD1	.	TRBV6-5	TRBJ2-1	TGTGCCAGCAGTTACCTGGACAGGGGGGACAATGAGCAGTTCTTC	CASSYLDRGDNEQFF
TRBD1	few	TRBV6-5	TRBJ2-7	TGTGCCAGCAACAGGGGGACAGGGATGGATTCCGAGCAGTACTTC	CASNRGTGMDSEQYF
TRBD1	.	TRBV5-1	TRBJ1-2	TGCGCCAGCAGCCGACAGGGGAATGAGGGTGACTATGGCTACACCTTC	CASSRQGNEGDYGYTF
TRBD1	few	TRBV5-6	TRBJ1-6	TGTGCCAGCAACTACCGACAGGGGAGGCCCTATAATTCACCCCTCCACTTT	CASNYRQGRPYNSPLHF
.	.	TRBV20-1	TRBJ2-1	TGCAGTGCTAGGGAATTCCCCGGGAGAACCTACAATGAGCAGTTCTTC	CSAREFPGRTYNEQFF
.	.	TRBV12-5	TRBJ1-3	TGTGCTAGTGGTTTTCAAGGTGAACACACCATATATTTT	CASGFQGEHTIYF